This T cell receptor (beta chain) was recovered during a study of blood T cell repertoires in COVID-19. Across the whole study: Sites across the United States, Italy and Spain contributed samples from acute and convalescent COVID-19. T cells, B-cell-depleted T cells, or PBMCs provided the cDNA or gDNA that served as material.

The CDR3 runs 13 residues. The V end lost 4 bases, the J end lost 6 bases, and 11 bases lay between the germline ends. Looked up from germline, CDR1 is LGHDT and CDR2 is YNNKEL (reference sequence). Per the original methods: The authors estimated nucleated cell counts from reference gene primer amplification. Measured with immunoSEQ multiplex PCR; TCRdb has only the in-frame clones, and not every one. V, J and clone size reflect that table, while D and trimming were determined from the DNA. The top ten hold around a tenth of the sample, which has tens of thousands of clones, under 80% seen once. The clonotype was recovered from a human donor in a cohort sampled during active COVID-19. V is TRBV3-1 (or the pseudogene TRBV3-2) and J is TRBJ2-3; TRBD1 might be the D (6 bases). Sequencing was done on a sample of peripheral blood. CDR3 nucleotide sequence: TGTGCCAGCAGCCTCAGGGGTGCGGATACGCAGTATTTT. Its translation: CASSLRGADTQYF.